This T cell receptor beta chain stems from a study of blood T cell repertoires in COVID-19. The CDR3 spans 14 residues. Germline-derived CDR1 and CDR2 are SGHRS and YFSETQ. Trimming took 4 bases from V and 6 from J; bases not matched to a gene: 6. The data were produced by immunoSEQ multiplex PCR, yet TCRdb's version contains in-frame clones alone and is incomplete. The top ten clones hold 2.5% to 3% of a sample with 140,000 to 150,000 clones, around 89% of them seen once. What was sequenced was peripheral blood. The receptor was isolated from a man aged 55 to 70 with active or convalescent COVID-19. The V gene is TRBV5-1, the J gene TRBJ2-1; 8 bases map to TRBD1. Written as DNA, the CDR3 is TGCGCCAGCAGCCCGTTCGACAGGGGCAATGAGCAGTTCTTC. Translated: CASSPFDRGNEQFF. Supplemented by reference TRBV5-1 and TRBJ2-1, the full variable domain reads KAGVTQTPRYLIKTRGQQVTLSCSPISGHRSVSWYQQTPGQGLQFLFEYFSETQRNKGNFPGRFSGRQFSNSRSEMNVSTLELGDSALYLCASSPFDRGNEQFFGPGTRLTVL.